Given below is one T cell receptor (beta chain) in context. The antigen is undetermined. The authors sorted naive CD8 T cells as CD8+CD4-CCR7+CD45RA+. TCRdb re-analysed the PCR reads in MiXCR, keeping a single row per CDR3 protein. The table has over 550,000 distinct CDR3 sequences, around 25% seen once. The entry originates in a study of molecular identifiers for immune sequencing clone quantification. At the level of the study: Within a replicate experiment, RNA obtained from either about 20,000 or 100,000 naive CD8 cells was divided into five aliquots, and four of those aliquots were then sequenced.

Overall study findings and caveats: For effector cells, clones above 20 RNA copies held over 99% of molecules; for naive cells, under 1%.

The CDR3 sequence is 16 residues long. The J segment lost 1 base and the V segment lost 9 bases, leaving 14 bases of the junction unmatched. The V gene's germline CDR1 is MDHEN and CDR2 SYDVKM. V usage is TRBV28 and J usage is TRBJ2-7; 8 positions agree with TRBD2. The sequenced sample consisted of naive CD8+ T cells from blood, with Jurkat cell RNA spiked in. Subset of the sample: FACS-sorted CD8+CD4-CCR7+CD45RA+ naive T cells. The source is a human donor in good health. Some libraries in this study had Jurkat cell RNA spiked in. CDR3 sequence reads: CASSNSTGLASYEQYF. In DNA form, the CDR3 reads TGTGCCAGTTCCAACAGTACCGGACTAGCTTCCTACGAGCAGTACTTC.